This TCR beta chain came from a study of blood T cell repertoires in COVID-19 (dated by TCRdb to between 2020 and 2021). Background for the entire study: Samples from collaborators originated in the United States, Italy and Spain and spanned both the acute and convalescent phases of COVID-19. The material from the prospective study consisted of cDNA or gDNA derived from T cells, B-cell-depleted T cells, or PBMCs. Deeply sampled blood TCRbeta repertoires from subjects exposed to, actively infected with, or recovered from COVID-19 were included in the dataset. The repertoires were made available in a free public database intended to serve as a resource for research on the immune response to SARS-CoV-2. The samples were drawn from two sources: the first 160 participants of the ongoing ImmuneRACE study, and some 1,300 subjects contributed by 6 global collaborators. Sample metadata almost always included a de-identified subject ID, COVID-19 status, age in years and sex. Where available, HLA class I and class II types were taken from metadata supplied by the sample provider and were not determined by assay-based typing.

A note on this clone: It lacks a known antigen. Base qualities were left out, and no much larger clone turns up one base away.

Whole blood was collected in K2EDTA tubes by collaborating institutions according to the institutions' own protocols. For TCRbeta analysis, collaborator samples were shipped as frozen whole blood, as isolated PBMCs, or as DNA extracted from either sample type. Here is what the overall study found, with its caveats: How much clinical and demographic metadata was included differed by source and by participant, and the metadata was provided uncurated.

TCRbeta CDR3 regions were amplified from genomic DNA by means of the immunoSEQ Assay, a bias-controlled multiplex PCR. The paper's data handling went like this. Within the assay, amplification of reference gene primers was used to estimate how many nucleated cells each sample contained. Sequence reads were collapsed and filtered to measure the absolute abundance of every unique TCRbeta CDR3 rearrangement. Productive Simpson clonality was computed per sample as the square root of Simpson's diversity index over productive rearrangements. Entries here come from immuneACCESS through TCRdb and include only in-frame sequences with V and J called. Some clones fail to appear in such tables; in the studies checked, an unresolved V gene covers under half of the shortfall, and the cause of the remainder is unknown. V, J and clone size were drawn from that table, and D and trimming were deduced from the DNA. Recorded for this sample are approximately 400,000 clones; roughly 90% of them occurred a single time. Of the sample, over 1% falls within the top ten clones.

Source material: peripheral blood. The TCR comes from a man aged 40-49 years with acute or convalescent COVID-19.

The CDR3 region reads CASSLQGGTDTQYF. The nucleotides read TGTGCCAGTAGCCTACAGGGCGGGACAGATACGCAGTATTTT. The chain was built from TRBV19 and TRBJ2-3; possibly the D gene is TRBD1, per 6 matching bases. As encoded in the germline V gene (reference sequence), CDR1 is LNHDA while CDR2 is SQIVND. The CDR3 starts with the cysteine, ends with the phenylalanine, and has 14 residues. The only DNA kept is the CDR3, 42 bases in frame from the first base. V is cut by 6 bases and J by 3 bases, and the space between the germline ends is 13 bases.